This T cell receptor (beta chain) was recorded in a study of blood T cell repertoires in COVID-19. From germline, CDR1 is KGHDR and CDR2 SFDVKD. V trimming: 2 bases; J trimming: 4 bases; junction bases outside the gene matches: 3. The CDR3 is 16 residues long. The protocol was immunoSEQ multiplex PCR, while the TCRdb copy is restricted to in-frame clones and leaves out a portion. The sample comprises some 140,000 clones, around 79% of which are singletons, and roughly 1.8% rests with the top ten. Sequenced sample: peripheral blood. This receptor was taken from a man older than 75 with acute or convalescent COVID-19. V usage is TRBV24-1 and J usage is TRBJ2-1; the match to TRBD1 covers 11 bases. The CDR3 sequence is CATSDSGTGGYNEQFF. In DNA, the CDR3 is TGTGCCACCAGTGATTCCGGGACAGGGGGTTACAATGAGCAGTTCTTC.